This record covers a single TCR beta chain. Its antigen remains unidentified. Tregs were sorted as CD4+CD25+CD127-/low cells. The ends were cut back, 6 bases at V and 5 bases at J, with 14 bases in the middle. The CDR3 totals 14 residues. In germline, CDR1 is MNHNY, CDR2 SVGAGI (reference sequence). General study results and limits: Tumor memory CD4+ T cell TCR gene usage was found to cluster with blood and lymph node memory CD4+ cells and with lymph node naive CD4+ cells. Larger-cohort validation covered only one TCR beta V-J rearrangement.

Via MiXCR, TCRdb re-called the 5' RACE reads, giving one row per CDR3 protein. Here the sample spans 62,000 or so distinct CDR3 sequences, approximately 26% being singletons. The sequenced material came from tumor-infiltrating Tregs sorted from the breast tumor. The rearrangement links TRBV6-6 to TRBJ1-3; tentative D call: TRBD1 (5 bases). The origin of this receptor is a female donor with breast cancer. The CDR3 DNA reads as TGTGCCAGCAGCGTAGGGAGGGGAAGAAACACCATATATTTT. Translation gives CASSVGRGRNTIYF.